The entry below describes one T cell receptor beta chain. The CDR3 loop spans 13 amino acids. Trimming took 1 base from V and 5 from J, leaving 9 bases between them. Germline loops: CDR1 MGHRA, CDR2 YSYEKL. Profiling relied on immunoSEQ multiplex PCR, and the TCRdb table lists in-frame clones only, not all of them. Among some 2,100,000 clones listed, more than 85% were seen once. The entry originates in a study of shared clonotypes between healthy human individuals. As defined, naive CD8 cells were CD45RO-negative and positively selected for CCR7, with terminally differentiated effector memory CD45RA+ cells excluded.

This receptor was identified in a young man in good health. Some clones in this sample may be carry-over from other donors' samples. Sequenced sample: naive CD8+ T cells from PBMCs. This chain links TRBV4-1 with TRBJ2-7, with D unclear. The CDR3 sequence: CASSQGSGDEQYF. CDR3 sequence (DNA): TGCGCCAGCAGCCAAGGTTCCGGCGACGAGCAGTACTTC.